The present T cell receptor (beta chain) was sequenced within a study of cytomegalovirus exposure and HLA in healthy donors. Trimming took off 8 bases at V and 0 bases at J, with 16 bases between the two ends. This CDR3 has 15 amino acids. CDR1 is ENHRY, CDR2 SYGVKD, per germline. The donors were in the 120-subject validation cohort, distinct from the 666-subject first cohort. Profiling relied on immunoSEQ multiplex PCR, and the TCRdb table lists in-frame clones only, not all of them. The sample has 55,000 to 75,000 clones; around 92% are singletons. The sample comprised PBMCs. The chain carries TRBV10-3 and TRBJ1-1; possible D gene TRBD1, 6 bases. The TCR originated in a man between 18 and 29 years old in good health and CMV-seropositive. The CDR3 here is CAIHPGEGVNTEAFF. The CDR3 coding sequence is TGTGCCATCCATCCCGGAGAGGGGGTGAACACTGAAGCTTTCTTT.